A selection of T cell receptor beta chains follows, all from one sample in a study of blood T cell repertoires in COVID-19. Assay: immunoSEQ multiplex PCR; the TCRdb copy retains only in-frame clones and omits some. The data contain more than 95,000 clones, roughly 80% of them singletons. Sequencing was performed on peripheral blood. These receptor sequences come from a woman older than 75 with acute or convalescent COVID-19. Each CDR3 is given with its conserved first and last residue. Each record gives: V gene, D gene, clone size, CDR3 length, J gene, CDR3 DNA, CDR3 protein. D genes are given only for firm matches. Expanded clones are given a class, and other clones once, few, many or no size at all.

V gene: TRBV18; D gene: TRBD1; clone size: -; CDR3 length: 14; J gene: TRBJ1-2; CDR3 DNA: TGTGCCAGCTCACAGGACAGGGGGCAGGATGGCTACACCTTC; CDR3 protein: CASSQDRGQDGYTF
V gene: TRBV3-1/TRBV3-2; D gene: -; clone size: -; CDR3 length: 17; J gene: TRBJ1-3; CDR3 DNA: TGTGCCAGCAGCCAAGTCGCGTTTAGTTCGGGTGGAAACACCATATATTTT; CDR3 protein: CASSQVAFSSGGNTIYF
V gene: TRBV14; D gene: -; clone size: -; CDR3 length: 17; J gene: TRBJ1-6; CDR3 DNA: TGTGCCAGCAGCCTCCGGACAGCAAGGATGAGTGACTCACCCCTCCACTTT; CDR3 protein: CASSLRTARMSDSPLHF
V gene: TRBV3-1/TRBV3-2; D gene: TRBD1; clone size: -; CDR3 length: 16; J gene: TRBJ2-5; CDR3 DNA: TGTGCCAGCAGCCTTGAAGACAAGGGGGCCCAAGAGACCCAGTACTTC; CDR3 protein: CASSLEDKGAQETQYF
V gene: TRBV12-3/TRBV12-4; D gene: TRBD2; clone size: -; CDR3 length: 12; J gene: TRBJ2-2; CDR3 DNA: TGTGCCAGCAGTTTCGGGAGGCGGGAGCTGTTTTTT; CDR3 protein: CASSFGRRELFF
V gene: TRBV4-3; D gene: -; clone size: -; CDR3 length: 14; J gene: TRBJ1-6; CDR3 DNA: TGCGCCAGCAGCCAAAACTCCCGCGATTCACCCCTCCACTTT; CDR3 protein: CASSQNSRDSPLHF
V gene: TRBV6-2/TRBV6-3; D gene: TRBD2; clone size: -; CDR3 length: 13; J gene: TRBJ2-3; CDR3 DNA: TGTGCCAGCAGTTACTCGGGACTAGACACGCAGTATTTT; CDR3 protein: CASSYSGLDTQYF
V gene: TRBV6-6; D gene: -; clone size: -; CDR3 length: 15; J gene: TRBJ1-2; CDR3 DNA: TGTGCCAGCTCTGTTGGCGGGACGGAACATTATGGCTACACCTTC; CDR3 protein: CASSVGGTEHYGYTF
V gene: TRBV14; D gene: TRBD2; clone size: -; CDR3 length: 16; J gene: TRBJ2-1; CDR3 DNA: TGTGCCAGCAGCCAAGGGCTAGCGGGGATCAACAATGAGCAGTTCTTC; CDR3 protein: CASSQGLAGINNEQFF
V gene: TRBV28; D gene: TRBD1; clone size: -; CDR3 length: 18; J gene: TRBJ2-2; CDR3 DNA: TGTGCCAGCAGTTTATGGGACCTAGGGACAGGTTACACCGGGGAGCTGTTTTTT; CDR3 protein: CASSLWDLGTGYTGELFF
V gene: TRBV7-9; D gene: -; clone size: once; CDR3 length: 13; J gene: TRBJ1-5; CDR3 DNA: TGTGCCAGCAGCGTGACAGCTGTGGGGCCCCAGCATTTT; CDR3 protein: CASSVTAVGPQHF
V gene: TRBV12-3/TRBV12-4; D gene: -; clone size: -; CDR3 length: 13; J gene: TRBJ1-5; CDR3 DNA: TGTGCCAGCAGGCAGCAGGGGAATCAGCCCCAGCATTTT; CDR3 protein: CASRQQGNQPQHF
V gene: TRBV24-1; D gene: TRBD2; clone size: -; CDR3 length: 15; J gene: TRBJ2-3; CDR3 DNA: TGTGCCACCAGGGGAGCGGGAGGTAGGACAGATACGCAGTATTTT; CDR3 protein: CATRGAGGRTDTQYF
V gene: TRBV7-8; D gene: TRBD1; clone size: -; CDR3 length: 16; J gene: TRBJ1-5; CDR3 DNA: TGTGCCAGCAGCTTAAACCCTACAGGGGGGAGTCAGCCCCAGCATTTT; CDR3 protein: CASSLNPTGGSQPQHF
V gene: TRBV29-1; D gene: TRBD2; clone size: -; CDR3 length: 17; J gene: TRBJ2-2; CDR3 DNA: TGCAGCGCAAGACTAGCGGGAGGACGGGTAAACACCGGGGAGCTGTTTTTT; CDR3 protein: CSARLAGGRVNTGELFF
V gene: TRBV2; D gene: -; clone size: -; CDR3 length: 14; J gene: TRBJ1-1; CDR3 DNA: TGTGCCAGCAGATGGGAGGGTGAGCTGACTGAAGCTTTCTTT; CDR3 protein: CASRWEGELTEAFF
V gene: TRBV18; D gene: -; clone size: -; CDR3 length: 13; J gene: TRBJ2-3; CDR3 DNA: TGTGCCAGCTCAAATACAGCCACAGATACGCAGTATTTT; CDR3 protein: CASSNTATDTQYF
V gene: TRBV7-2; D gene: TRBD1; clone size: few; CDR3 length: 16; J gene: TRBJ1-2; CDR3 DNA: TGTGCCAGCAGCTTGGAGGACAGGGCACGGAACTATGGCTACACCTTC; CDR3 protein: CASSLEDRARNYGYTF
V gene: TRBV18; D gene: TRBD1; clone size: -; CDR3 length: 15; J gene: TRBJ1-2; CDR3 DNA: TGTGCCAGCTCACCAGCGAGGGAGGAAGGGGGCGGCTACACCTTC; CDR3 protein: CASSPAREEGGGYTF
V gene: TRBV27; D gene: -; clone size: few; CDR3 length: 14; J gene: TRBJ1-1; CDR3 DNA: TGTGCCAGCAGTTTAGGGACAAAAGGCACTGAAGCTTTCTTT; CDR3 protein: CASSLGTKGTEAFF
V gene: TRBV2; D gene: TRBD1; clone size: -; CDR3 length: 15; J gene: TRBJ1-1; CDR3 DNA: TGTGCCAGCAGTCCACAGGGGGCGGCGGTCCGGCAAGCTTTCTTT; CDR3 protein: CASSPQGAAVRQAFF
V gene: TRBV19; D gene: TRBD1; clone size: -; CDR3 length: 19; J gene: TRBJ1-4; CDR3 DNA: TGTGCCAGTAGTCTCCAAGGGGTCAGGGGGTCTGCAACTAATGAAAAACTGTTTTTT; CDR3 protein: CASSLQGVRGSATNEKLFF
V gene: TRBV20-1; D gene: TRBD1; clone size: -; CDR3 length: 11; J gene: TRBJ2-7; CDR3 DNA: TGTGGGACAGGGAGCTCCTACGAGCAGTACTTC; CDR3 protein: CGTGSSYEQYF
V gene: TRBV6-2/TRBV6-3; D gene: TRBD1; clone size: -; CDR3 length: 15; J gene: TRBJ1-6; CDR3 DNA: TGTGCCAGCAGTTCGTCGGGACAGGGGAATTCACCCCTCCACTTT; CDR3 protein: CASSSSGQGNSPLHF
V gene: TRBV6-1; D gene: -; clone size: -; CDR3 length: 14; J gene: TRBJ2-1; CDR3 DNA: TGTGCCAGCAGTGAAACAAGAGCGGACAATGAGCAGTTCTTC; CDR3 protein: CASSETRADNEQFF
V gene: TRBV19; D gene: -; clone size: once; CDR3 length: 14; J gene: TRBJ2-3; CDR3 DNA: TGTGCCAGTAGTCTTCGGACAGGCACAGATACGCAGTATTTT; CDR3 protein: CASSLRTGTDTQYF
V gene: TRBV4-3; D gene: TRBD2; clone size: -; CDR3 length: 17; J gene: TRBJ2-1; CDR3 DNA: TGCGCCAGCAGCCAACTCACTAGCGGGACCTCCTACAATGAGCAGTTCTTC; CDR3 protein: CASSQLTSGTSYNEQFF
V gene: TRBV9; D gene: -; clone size: -; CDR3 length: 14; J gene: TRBJ2-1; CDR3 DNA: TGTGCCAGCAGCGTAGCGAGCTCCTACAATGAGCAGTTCTTC; CDR3 protein: CASSVASSYNEQFF
V gene: TRBV24-1; D gene: TRBD1; clone size: -; CDR3 length: 16; J gene: TRBJ1-5; CDR3 DNA: TGTGCCACCAGTGACTGGGACAGCCTTAGCAATCAGCCCCAGCATTTT; CDR3 protein: CATSDWDSLSNQPQHF
V gene: TRBV27; D gene: -; clone size: -; CDR3 length: 14; J gene: TRBJ2-1; CDR3 DNA: TGTGCCAGCAGTTCCTATGGGGGGTCGAATGAGCAGTTCTTC; CDR3 protein: CASSSYGGSNEQFF
V gene: TRBV14; D gene: TRBD1; clone size: many; CDR3 length: 13; J gene: TRBJ1-2; CDR3 DNA: TGTGCCAGCAGCCCGACAGGGAACTATGGCTACACCTTC; CDR3 protein: CASSPTGNYGYTF
V gene: TRBV9; D gene: TRBD1; clone size: -; CDR3 length: 15; J gene: TRBJ1-3; CDR3 DNA: TGTGCCAGCAGCGTCGACAGGGTCGCTGGAAACACCATATATTTT; CDR3 protein: CASSVDRVAGNTIYF
V gene: TRBV14; D gene: TRBD1; clone size: once; CDR3 length: 14; J gene: TRBJ2-5; CDR3 DNA: TGTGCCAGCAGCCCGGAAACAGGGGGCAAGACCCAGTACTTC; CDR3 protein: CASSPETGGKTQYF
V gene: TRBV12-3/TRBV12-4; D gene: TRBD1; clone size: -; CDR3 length: 12; J gene: TRBJ1-2; CDR3 DNA: TGTGCCAGCAGTTTCGGGACAGACGGCTACACCTTC; CDR3 protein: CASSFGTDGYTF
V gene: TRBV5-4; D gene: TRBD1; clone size: few; CDR3 length: 16; J gene: TRBJ1-6; CDR3 DNA: TGTGCCAGCAGTTCGGACAGGGGGTCCTATAATTCACCCCTCCACTTT; CDR3 protein: CASSSDRGSYNSPLHF
V gene: TRBV5-1; D gene: -; clone size: few; CDR3 length: 16; J gene: TRBJ2-3; CDR3 DNA: TGCGCCAGCAGCTTGGGGCGGTCCTTACCCACAGATACGCAGTATTTT; CDR3 protein: CASSLGRSLPTDTQYF
V gene: TRBV7-9; D gene: -; clone size: once; CDR3 length: 17; J gene: TRBJ2-7; CDR3 DNA: TGTGCCAGCAGACCCCCTCGCTTGTGGACAGAGTCCTACGAGCAGTACTTC; CDR3 protein: CASRPPRLWTESYEQYF
V gene: TRBV24-1; D gene: -; clone size: -; CDR3 length: 19; J gene: TRBJ2-2; CDR3 DNA: TGTGCCACCAGTGATTTGCAAACAGGGCCGTCGGCGAGGACCGGGGAGCTGTTTTTT; CDR3 protein: CATSDLQTGPSARTGELFF
V gene: TRBV24-1; D gene: -; clone size: -; CDR3 length: 14; J gene: TRBJ2-2; CDR3 DNA: TGTGCCACCAGCGGGAGAGGAGGCTCCGGGGAGCTGTTTTTT; CDR3 protein: CATSGRGGSGELFF
V gene: TRBV10-3; D gene: -; clone size: -; CDR3 length: 14; J gene: TRBJ1-2; CDR3 DNA: TGTGCCATCAGTGAGCCGGACATTAACTATGGCTACACCTTC; CDR3 protein: CAISEPDINYGYTF
V gene: TRBV28; D gene: TRBD2; clone size: -; CDR3 length: 15; J gene: TRBJ2-2; CDR3 DNA: TGTGCCAGCATCCCGGGGGGTCGAAAAACCGGGGAGCTGTTTTTT; CDR3 protein: CASIPGGRKTGELFF
V gene: TRBV7-7; D gene: -; clone size: -; CDR3 length: 13; J gene: TRBJ2-3; CDR3 DNA: TGTGCCAGCAGCTTAACAGGGCCAGATACGCAGTATTTT; CDR3 protein: CASSLTGPDTQYF
V gene: TRBV27; D gene: -; clone size: -; CDR3 length: 11; J gene: TRBJ1-1; CDR3 DNA: TGTGCCAGCAGTTCGCCCCGAGGAGCTTTCTTT; CDR3 protein: CASSSPRGAFF
V gene: TRBV27; D gene: -; clone size: -; CDR3 length: 12; J gene: TRBJ1-6; CDR3 DNA: TGTGCCAGCAGTCCTCGAGCTGAATCCCTCCACTTT; CDR3 protein: CASSPRAESLHF
V gene: TRBV7-9; D gene: -; clone size: once; CDR3 length: 13; J gene: TRBJ2-1; CDR3 DNA: TGTGCCAGCAGCTCCCCTTCTAGCAATGAGCAGTTCTTC; CDR3 protein: CASSSPSSNEQFF
V gene: TRBV28; D gene: -; clone size: -; CDR3 length: 12; J gene: TRBJ1-1; CDR3 DNA: TGTGCCAGCATCCAACGGGGAACTGAAGCTTTCTTT; CDR3 protein: CASIQRGTEAFF
V gene: TRBV30; D gene: TRBD2; clone size: -; CDR3 length: 18; J gene: TRBJ2-6; CDR3 DNA: TGTGCCTGGAGTGCGGGCGGGAGAGGAAACTCTGGGGCCAACGTCCTGACTTTC; CDR3 protein: CAWSAGGRGNSGANVLTF
V gene: TRBV5-1; D gene: TRBD2; clone size: -; CDR3 length: 17; J gene: TRBJ2-5; CDR3 DNA: TGCGCCAGCAGCTTGGGGAATCTAGCGGGATTTGTGGAGACCCAGTACTTC; CDR3 protein: CASSLGNLAGFVETQYF